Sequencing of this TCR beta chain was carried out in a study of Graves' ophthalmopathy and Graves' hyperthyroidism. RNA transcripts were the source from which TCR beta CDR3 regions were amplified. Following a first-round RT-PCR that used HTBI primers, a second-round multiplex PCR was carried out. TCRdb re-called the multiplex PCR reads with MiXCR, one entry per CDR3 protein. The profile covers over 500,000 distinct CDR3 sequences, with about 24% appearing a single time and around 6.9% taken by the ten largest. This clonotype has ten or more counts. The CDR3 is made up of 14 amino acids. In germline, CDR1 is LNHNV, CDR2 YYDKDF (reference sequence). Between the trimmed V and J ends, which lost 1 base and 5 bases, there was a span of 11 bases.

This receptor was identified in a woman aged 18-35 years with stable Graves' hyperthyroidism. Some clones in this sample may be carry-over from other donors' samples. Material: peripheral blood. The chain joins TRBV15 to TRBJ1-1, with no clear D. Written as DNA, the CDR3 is TGTGCCACCAGCAGAGTGGGGAGCCAAACTGAAGCTTTCTTT. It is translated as CATSRVGSQTEAFF.